The clone carrying this T cell receptor beta chain has only a few counts. TCRdb re-called the 5' RACE reads through MiXCR, storing one row per CDR3 protein. The top ten clones hold 12% of a sample with a few hundred thousand distinct CDR3 sequences, around 21% of them seen once. This specimen belongs to a study of T-cell memory formation after mild COVID-19. Per germline, CDR1 SEHNR and CDR2 FQNEAQ (reference sequence). The CDR3 covers 13 residues. V was clipped by 0 bases and J by 6 bases, with 9 bases between them. The chain combines TRBV7-9 with TRBJ2-7; D is undetermined. This clonotype originated in an adult woman who had mild COVID-19 (a few samples of this study predate the infection). Cell type and time point are not known. Material: PBMCs or a T cell subset sorted from them (not recorded which). The CDR3 here is CASSLATAFEQYF. CDR3 bases: TGTGCCAGCAGCTTAGCGACTGCCTTCGAGCAGTACTTC.